This T cell receptor (beta chain) was documented in a study of cytotoxic CD8 clonotypes in ibrutinib-treated CLL. General study results and limits: On treatment, the uncommon public clonotypes contracted or remained stable. Whereas clonality rose at ibrutinib response, it declined toward baseline at progression.

The CDR3 has 14 amino acids. V was trimmed by 2 bases and J by 15 bases, leaving 23 bases between them. Germline values: CDR1 GTSNPN, CDR2 SVGIG (reference sequence). Details on this clone: Antigen: not known.

A 1 in 200,000 to 1 in 1 million T cell depth was the sequencing target. Profiling relied on immunoSEQ multiplex PCR, and the TCRdb table lists in-frame clones only, not all of them. Among approximately 300,000 clones, about 80% were seen once, and the ten largest hold approximately 7%. The sample was PBMCs, taken before ibrutinib treatment. The rearrangement links TRBV30 to TRBJ2-1; a possible D gene is TRBD2 (5 bases). This clonotype was obtained from a human donor with chronic lymphocytic leukemia. DNA for the CDR3: TGTGCCTGGAGTCAAGATATGGACTCCAGGATGACGTTCTTC. Encoded protein: CAWSQDMDSRMTFF.